The 19 T cell receptor beta chains below were found in one sample sequenced in a study of cytomegalovirus exposure and HLA in healthy donors (dated by TCRdb to 2016 to 2017). Library preparation employed the immunoSEQ multiplex PCR assay. For the multiplex PCR, a mixture combining 60 forward primers for TCR Vbeta segments and 13 reverse primers for TCR Jbeta segments was used. TCRdb's version of the immuneACCESS table is confined to in-frame rearrangements and falls short of the full clone set. An unresolved V gene accounts for under half of the shortfall where checked; the remainder is of unknown origin. This sample holds under 200,000 clones; roughly 83% were observed only once. Of the sample, about 0.4% is held by the ten largest clones. The material sequenced was PBMCs. The receptors originated from a boy between 2 and 10 years old in good health and CMV-seronegative.

The chain combines TRBV5-6 with TRBJ2-7; 8 bases map to TRBD2. After removal of 0 bases from V and 3 bases from J, the junction contained 5 bases not matched to a gene. Looked up from germline, CDR1 is SGHDT and CDR2 is YYEEEE. There are 15 residues in the CDR3. The CDR3 loop is CASSLASLAGYEQYF. Here the CDR3 DNA reads TGTGCCAGCAGCTTGGCCAGTCTAGCGGGCTACGAGCAGTACTTC.

V is TRBV6-5 and J is TRBJ2-2; TRBD2 matches at 7 bases. Germline V gene sequence: CDR1 MNHEY, CDR2 SVGAGI. CDR3 length: 16 residues. The V and J ends lost 4 bases and 2 bases, in that order; junction bases with no gene match: 7. CDR3 in DNA: TGTGCCAGCAGTTGGGAGGGGCCAGAAAACACCGGGGAGCTGTTTTTT. Translating it yields CASSWEGPENTGELFF.

The chain combines TRBV21-1 with TRBJ2-1; the DNA was not used to check the table's D call, TRBD2. TRBV21-1 is described as a pseudogene. This CDR3 region has 15 residues. The CDR3 sequence is CASSKFSDSYNEQFF. The CDR3 DNA reads TGTGCCAGCAGCAAATTTTCGGACTCATACAATGAGCAGTTCTTC.

J is TRBJ2-1 and V is TRBV9; no reliable D call. V lost 0 bases and J 8 bases, leaving 9 bases between the germline ends. CDR3 size: 13 residues. Germline lookup yields CDR1 SGDLS and CDR2 YYNGEE. CDR3 nucleotides: TGTGCCAGCAGCGTAGTGTCTGGGCATGAGCAGTTCTTC. Translation gives CASSVVSGHEQFF. Full variable domain (rest looked up from reference TRBV9 and TRBJ2-1): DSGVTQTPKHLITATGQRVTLRCSPRSGDLSVYWYQQSLDQGLQFLIQYYNGEERAKGNILERFSAQQFPDLHSELNLSSLELGDSALYFCASSVVSGHEQFFGPGTRLTVL.

The chain carries TRBV18 and TRBJ2-1; 7 positions agree with TRBD2. V shed 2 bases and J 8 bases; nucleotides not matched to a gene: 6. CDR3 length: 14 amino acids. Germline V CDR1 and CDR2: KGHSH, LQKENI. CDR3 amino acids: CASSPNPGRDEQFF. CDR3 DNA sequence: TGTGCCAGCTCACCAAACCCGGGGAGGGATGAGCAGTTCTTC.

The chain couples TRBV27 to TRBJ1-5, with TRBD1 matching 7 bases. With V trimmed by 0 bases and J by 4 bases, 3 bases remained unmatched. The CDR3 extends over 15 amino acids. Germline V CDR1 and CDR2: MNHEY, SMNVEV (reference sequence). CDR3 amino acids: CASSLSGTANQPQHF. CDR3 nucleotide sequence: TGTGCCAGCAGTTTATCGGGGACAGCGAATCAGCCCCAGCATTTT.

This chain uses TRBV4-1 with TRBJ2-5, with D possibly matching TRBD2 (6 bases). The J call may be wrong; the DNA end is better matched by TRBJ2-7. The germline gives CDR1 MGHRA, CDR2 YSYEKL. This CDR3 is built from 13 residues. CDR3 in DNA: TGCGCCAGCAGCCACGGAGGGTTCGACGAGCAGTACTTC. The encoded protein is CASSHGGFDEQYF.

For the CDR3, the DNA is TGTGCCAGCAGCGGACCCCGGACAGGCTATGGCTACACCTTC. Residues: CASSGPRTGYGYTF. The rearrangement links TRBV6-5 to TRBJ1-2; 7 bases map to TRBD1. V gave up 6 bases and J gave up 4 bases; unmatched junction bases: 8. Germline V gene data show CDR1 as MNHEY and CDR2 as SVGAGI. This CDR3 has 14 residues.

The genes are TRBV5-8 and TRBJ1-5; 10 nucleotides line up with TRBD1. The V gene end was trimmed by 0 bases and the J gene end by 8 bases; junction bases not matched to a gene: 5. The CDR3 is 15 residues long. CDR1 and CDR2 from the germline V gene are SGHTS and YDEGEE. CDR3 loop: CASSLGDRGGEPQHF. Here the CDR3 DNA reads TGTGCCAGCAGCTTGGGGGACAGGGGCGGGGAGCCCCAGCATTTT.

The chain combines TRBV12-5 with TRBJ2-5; 14 nucleotides agree with TRBD2. The CDR3 consists of 16 residues. The ends lost 3 bases at V and 3 bases at J; junction bases unmatched: 3. Germline CDR1 and CDR2: LGHNT and FRNRAP. The DNA for the CDR3 is TGTGCTAGTGGTTTCCCGGGACTAGCGGGAGAAGAGACCCAGTACTTC. Its protein product is CASGFPGLAGEETQYF.

This chain uses TRBV27 with TRBJ2-1, with 9 bases identical to TRBD2. The CDR3 length is 16 residues. V gave up 1 base and J gave up 8 bases; unmatched junction bases: 9. CDR1 and CDR2 (germline): MNHEY, SMNVEV (reference sequence). In DNA form, the CDR3 reads TGTGCCAGCAGTTTATACAGACTAGCGGCCTTCGATGAGCAGTTCTTC. Translated, it gives CASSLYRLAAFDEQFF.

This chain connects TRBV7-9 to TRBJ2-5, with 10 nucleotides matching TRBD2. Losses at the gene ends were 5 bases for V and 2 bases for J; bases not matched to a gene: 8. The CDR3 spans 16 residues. The germline gives CDR1 SEHNR, CDR2 FQNEAQ (reference sequence). As DNA, the CDR3 is TGTGCCAGCAGCCCCGGACTAGCGGAGCTACAAGAGACCCAGTACTTC. Protein: CASSPGLAELQETQYF. Variable domain in full (rest from reference TRBV7-9 and TRBJ2-5): DTGVSQNPRHKITKRGQNVTFRCDPISEHNRLYWYRQTLGQGPEFLTYFQNEAQLEKSRLLSDRFSAERPKGSFSTLEIQRTEQGDSAMYLCASSPGLAELQETQYFGPGTRLLVL.

The chain links TRBV2 to TRBJ1-4, with D maybe TRBD1 (5 bases). V shed 9 bases and J shed 12 bases, with 23 bases lying between them. The germline CDR1 and CDR2 sequences are SNHLY and FYNNEI. The length of the CDR3 is 14 residues. Written as DNA, the CDR3 is TGTGCCAGTGGGGGACTCGGGGGTGGTTTCGAACTGTTTTTT. Its translation: CASGGLGGGFELFF. Together with reference TRBV2 and TRBJ1-4, the CDR3 gives the full variable domain: EPEVTQTPSHQVTQMGQEVILRCVPISNHLYFYWYRQILGQKVEFLVSFYNNEISEKSEIFDDQFSVERPDGSNFTLKIRSTKLEDSAMYFCASGGLGGGFELFFGSGTQLSVL.

This sequence joins TRBV25-1 and TRBJ2-3, with a weak D call TRBD2 (7 bases). In germline, CDR1 is MGHDK, CDR2 SYGVNS. V was shortened by 5 bases and J by 2 bases, with 20 bases between the two germline ends. The CDR3 consists of 17 residues. CDR3 nucleotides: TGTGCCAGCAGTCCACAGTGGACTAGGGGGATCACAGATACGCAGTATTTT. Translating gives CASSPQWTRGITDTQYF. Together with reference TRBV25-1 and TRBJ2-3, the CDR3 gives the full variable domain: EADIYQTPRYLVIGTGKKITLECSQTMGHDKMYWYQQDPGMELHLIHYSYGVNSTEKGDLSSESTVSRIRTEHFPLTLESARPSHTSQYLCASSPQWTRGITDTQYFGPGTRLTVL.

The chain couples TRBV4-1 to TRBJ2-7, with 8 bases lining up with TRBD1. Germline V CDR1 and CDR2: MGHRA, YSYEKL. The CDR3 length is 12 residues. V trimming: 4 bases; J trimming: 5 bases; junction bases outside the gene matches: 1. CDR3 sequence reads: CASSPTGDEQYF. As DNA, the CDR3 is TGCGCCAGCAGCCCGACAGGGGACGAGCAGTACTTC.

Only one count was recorded for this clone. The chain combines TRBV18 with TRBJ1-1; 8 bases line up with TRBD1. CDR1 and CDR2 (germline): KGHSH, LQKENI. With V trimmed by 3 bases and J by 3 bases, 6 bases remained unmatched. The CDR3 has 15 residues. The DNA for the CDR3 is TGTGCCAGCTCACCCCGGACAGGGACGGACACTGAAGCTTTCTTT. The encoded protein is CASSPRTGTDTEAFF.

The genes are TRBV2 and TRBJ1-6; the D is unclear. The CDR3 runs to 15 residues. The germline gives CDR1 SNHLY, CDR2 FYNNEI. The V and J ends lost 3 bases and 10 bases respectively, with 16 bases between them. CDR3 nucleotides: TGTGCCAGCAGTGAGGAAGACATTGGCGGGTCACCCCTCCACTTT. Translating it yields CASSEEDIGGSPLHF.

The chain carries TRBV4-2 and TRBJ2-4, with D maybe TRBD2 (6 bases). CDR3 length equals 20 residues. V lost 3 bases, J lost 0 bases, and 24 bases lay in between. Germline loops: CDR1 LGHNA, CDR2 YNFKEQ. In nucleotides, the CDR3 is TGTGCCAGCAGCCAGACAGCCGGGACTCCTACTCATCTAGCCAAAAACATTCAGTACTTC. Protein product: CASSQTAGTPTHLAKNIQYF.

The chain recombines TRBV5-6 with TRBJ1-4, with 7 bases fitting TRBD1. J gave up 4 bases and V 2 bases, and 11 bases lay outside the gene matches. The CDR3 covers 17 residues. CDR1 is SGHDT and CDR2 is YYEEEE in the germline V gene. CDR3 protein: CASSFGQARGLNEKLFF. The CDR3 nucleotides are TGTGCCAGCAGCTTCGGACAGGCTCGGGGTCTTAATGAAAAACTGTTTTTT.